Listed below are T cell receptor beta chains from one sample, sequenced in a study of blood T cell repertoires in COVID-19. The data were produced by immunoSEQ multiplex PCR, yet TCRdb's version contains in-frame clones alone and is incomplete. The table has 300,000 to 450,000 clones, about 89% seen once; the top ten hold approximately 1.9%. The sequenced sample was PBMCs or T cells enriched from blood (not recorded which). Every receptor here comes from a man aged 40-50 years in a cohort exposed to, infected with or recovered from COVID-19 (not recorded which). Each CDR3 is given with its conserved first and last residue. D genes are given only for firm matches. Where a row states a size, it is once, few, many or the class of an expanded clone; other rows omit it.

CDR3nt	CDR3aa	d_gene	v_gene	abundance	j_gene
TGTGCCAGCAGCCGAACAGGGGGTGATTTAGAGACCCAGTACTTC	CASSRTGGDLETQYF	TRBD1	TRBV11-2	.	TRBJ2-5
TGTGCCAGCAGTTTAGTTTCCAGGGCTAAAGGCTACACCTTC	CASSLVSRAKGYTF	.	TRBV28	.	TRBJ1-2
TGTGCCAGCTCGCCCTGGACAGGCCCCCGGGAAGAAAAACTGTTTTTT	CASSPWTGPREEKLFF	TRBD1	TRBV18	.	TRBJ1-4
TGTGCCAGCAGCTCCGGGACTAGCGGGCGCGAGCAGTACTTC	CASSSGTSGREQYF	TRBD2	TRBV11-2	.	TRBJ2-7
TGTGCCAGCAGCCGGACTAGCGGGAGGACCTACGAGCAGTACTTC	CASSRTSGRTYEQYF	TRBD2	TRBV7-8	.	TRBJ2-7
TGTGCCAGCTCACCACGAACAGGGAGCTCCTACGAGCAGTACTTC	CASSPRTGSSYEQYF	.	TRBV18	.	TRBJ2-7
TGTGCCACGTTGCCAGGGAATTCGGGAAACACCATATATTTT	CATLPGNSGNTIYF	.	TRBV6-5	.	TRBJ1-3
TGTGCCAGTAGTTCGACGGGGAACACTGAAGCTTTCTTT	CASSSTGNTEAFF	.	TRBV19	.	TRBJ1-1
TGTGCCAGCAGTCCCCCGGGACAGGGGCGTTACGAGCAGTACTTC	CASSPPGQGRYEQYF	TRBD1	TRBV28	.	TRBJ2-7
TGTGCCAGCAGCTTAGTTTCCGGTAACAATGAAAAACTGTTTTTT	CASSLVSGNNEKLFF	.	TRBV7-2	.	TRBJ1-4
TGTGCCAGCTCACCCGACAGGGGTTCCTGGGACACCATATATTTT	CASSPDRGSWDTIYF	TRBD1	TRBV18	once	TRBJ1-3
TGTGCCAGCAGCTCGACAGCGGGGCTCACAGATACGCAGTATTTT	CASSSTAGLTDTQYF	TRBD2	TRBV11-2	.	TRBJ2-3
TGTGCCAGCTCACCACGGGACACGGCCTCTGGGGCCAACGTCCTGACTTTC	CASSPRDTASGANVLTF	.	TRBV18	once	TRBJ2-6
TGTGCCAGCCAGGGCGCTCTAGGGCAGGGTCCCACAGATACGCAGTATTTT	CASQGALGQGPTDTQYF	.	TRBV27	.	TRBJ2-3
TGCAGCGTTGAAGAACAGGGGGGGATCTACGAGCAGTACTTC	CSVEEQGGIYEQYF	.	TRBV29-1	.	TRBJ2-7
TGTGCCAGCAGCGTAACGGGAGCCATGAACACTGAAGCTTTCTTT	CASSVTGAMNTEAFF	.	TRBV7-2	.	TRBJ1-1
TGTGCCAGCAGTGTGGGTAGCGGGAGATACTACAATGAGCAGTTCTTC	CASSVGSGRYYNEQFF	TRBD2	TRBV2	.	TRBJ2-1
TGTGCCAGCAGTTACGAGACAGGGATTAACACTGAAGCTTTCTTT	CASSYETGINTEAFF	TRBD1	TRBV6-5	.	TRBJ1-1
TGTGCCAGTAGCCTACAGGGAAACAATGAAAAACTGTTTTTT	CASSLQGNNEKLFF	.	TRBV19	.	TRBJ1-4
TGTGCCAGCAGCTTGGGACTAGCGCAAGAGACCCAGTACTTC	CASSLGLAQETQYF	TRBD2	TRBV5-8	.	TRBJ2-5
TGTGCCATCAGGGACATAGACAGAGCGAACACCGGGGAGCTGTTTTTT	CAIRDIDRANTGELFF	.	TRBV10-3	.	TRBJ2-2
TGTGCCAGCAGCTTAGGATTCGGGAAGACAGATACGCAGTATTTT	CASSLGFGKTDTQYF	.	TRBV11-1	.	TRBJ2-3
TGTGCCAGCAGTGTGGACAGGGGGCACGAGCAGTACTTC	CASSVDRGHEQYF	TRBD1	TRBV6-4	.	TRBJ2-7
TGTGCCAGCAGTAGTACAGGGGCTAACTATGGCTACACCTTC	CASSSTGANYGYTF	TRBD1	TRBV6-4	.	TRBJ1-2
TGCGCCAGCAGCTTCAGGGGGAACACTGAAGCTTTCTTT	CASSFRGNTEAFF	.	TRBV5-1	.	TRBJ1-1
TGCGCCAGCAGCTTGTTACAGGGCTCTGGGGCCAACGTCCTGACTTTC	CASSLLQGSGANVLTF	.	TRBV5-1	.	TRBJ2-6
TGTGCCAGCAGTGGAGTGGGACAACCGATGAACACTGAAGCTTTCTTT	CASSGVGQPMNTEAFF	.	TRBV28	few	TRBJ1-1
TGTGCCATCAGTGAAGGGAGGGGAGGCCCCACAGATACGCAGTATTTT	CAISEGRGGPTDTQYF	TRBD2	TRBV10-3	once	TRBJ2-3
TGCGCCAGCAGCTTGGGTCAGTCGAACACCGGGGAGCTGTTTTTT	CASSLGQSNTGELFF	.	TRBV5-1	.	TRBJ2-2
TGTGCCAGCAGCTTAGGGGGCAGGTGGACCACTGAAGCTTTCTTT	CASSLGGRWTTEAFF	TRBD1	TRBV5-6	.	TRBJ1-1
TGTGCCAGCACCAAAGCCTACCGAATCTACGAGCAGTACTTC	CASTKAYRIYEQYF	.	TRBV28	once	TRBJ2-7
TGTGCCATCAGTGGAGGGACTAGCGGGTCCACCGGGGAGCTGTTTTTT	CAISGGTSGSTGELFF	TRBD2	TRBV10-3	.	TRBJ2-2